The sequence of this T cell receptor beta chain was determined in a study of blood T cell repertoires in COVID-19. Background on the study: T cells, B-cell-depleted T cells, or PBMCs provided the cDNA or gDNA that served as material.

Sequenced by immunoSEQ multiplex PCR; TCRdb stores in-frame clones only, minus some. There are about 160,000 clones in the sample; more than 75% occur only once, and approximately 1.1% lies in the top ten. This CDR3 has 15 amino acids. Germline V gene sequence: CDR1 SGHVS, CDR2 FNYEAQ. J gave up 2 bases and V 5 bases, and 1 base lay outside the gene matches. This TCR derives from a man aged 40-49 years with acute or convalescent COVID-19. V gene TRBV7-6 combines with J gene TRBJ2-7; 15 nucleotides agree with TRBD2. Source material: peripheral blood. The CDR3 here is CASSGLAGGPYEQYF. The DNA for the CDR3 is TGTGCCAGCAGCGGACTAGCGGGGGGGCCCTACGAGCAGTACTTC.